The clone carrying this T cell receptor beta chain was detected a few times. Antigen: not known. The sample belongs to a study of T-cell reconstitution after alpha-beta-depleted transplantation in children. Findings and caveats of the study: Newly made T cells mostly supplied T-cell counts and diversity one year after transplant. Surviving thymic progenitors and recipient T cells were the source of high TCRbeta diversity at day 60 in some patients. After transplant, at about two months, alpha-beta T cells were reportedly derived from several hundred expanded graft clones.

This CDR3 has 16 amino acids. Trimming took 4 bases from V and 4 from J; bases not matched to a gene: 13. Germline V gene sequence: CDR1 LGHNA, CDR2 YNFKEQ. Unique molecular identifiers tagged the TCRbeta library. Each CDR3 protein gets one entry after TCRdb re-called the PCR reads with MiXCR. There are about 580,000 distinct CDR3 sequences in the sample; 25% to 30% occur only once, and 30% to 40% lies in the top ten. The chain uses TRBV4-2 and TRBJ2-7; 7 bases match TRBD2. The sample here was PBMCs, taken before TCRalphabeta/CD19-depleted stem cell transplant. This TCR derives from a boy younger than two with Wiskott-Aldrich syndrome, due to receive a stem cell transplant. CDR3 sequence reads: CASSPDSGRELYEQYF. The CDR3 nucleotides read TGTGCCAGCAGCCCGGATTCCGGGCGGGAGTTGTACGAGCAGTACTTC.